Below are 28 T cell receptor beta chains sequenced from a single sample in a study of Ad26.COV2.S vaccination and SARS-CoV-2 variants. Treatment indicated: approximately 18 received Ad26.COV2.S at low or high dose, single or two shots; roughly five received placebo; per-sample allocation not given. After the first vaccine or placebo injection, samples were drawn on day 63. Sequencing used immunoSEQ multiplex PCR; TCRdb keeps in-frame clones, though not all of them. Here the sample spans some 640,000 clones, more than 70% being singletons. The sequences come from peripheral blood, collected in a trial of Ad26.COV2.S vaccine versus placebo. The receptors were sampled from a person between 18 and 59 years old who received the Ad26.COV2.S COVID-19 vaccine or a placebo.

As to this clone: The same CDR3 arises from other DNA sequences in this sample as well. The chain links TRBV6-5 to TRBJ2-1; TRBD2 aligns across 9 bases. This CDR3 has 16 amino acids. Looked up from germline, CDR1 is MNHEY and CDR2 is SVGAGI. V trimming: 0 bases; J trimming: 4 bases; junction bases outside the gene matches: 4. The CDR3 is CASSYSGGGGYNEQFF. In DNA form, the CDR3 reads TGTGCCAGCAGTTACTCCGGCGGGGGGGGTTACAATGAGCAGTTCTTC.

The rearrangement uses TRBV6-5 and TRBJ2-2; maybe TRBD1 (5 bases). The CDR3 length is 15 residues. V lost 5 bases and J lost 0, with 10 bases in between. CDR1 MNHEY and CDR2 SVGAGI come from the germline V gene. CDR3 in DNA: TGTGCCAGCAGTCGACAGTACGCGAACACCGGGGAGCTGTTTTTT. Its protein is CASSRQYANTGELFF.

The chain recombines TRBV4-2 with TRBJ2-1; 11 bases agree with TRBD2. The CDR3 contains 18 residues. In germline, CDR1 is LGHNA, CDR2 YNFKEQ. V was clipped by 3 bases and J by 7 bases; unmatched bases: 14. The CDR3, as DNA: TGTGCCAGCAGCCAGACGACTAGCGGGATCTACCTTACAAATGAGCAGTTCTTC. Protein product: CASSQTTSGIYLTNEQFF.

This clone was detected many times. The rearrangement links TRBV7-2 to TRBJ2-2; D gene unclear. Germline V gene lookup returns CDR1 SGHTA and CDR2 FQGNSA. The length of the CDR3 is 15 residues. Trimming pared 1 base from V and 6 bases from J, leaving 12 bases between. The CDR3 loop is CASSLEVGASGELFF. In DNA form, the CDR3 reads TGTGCCAGCAGCTTAGAGGTCGGAGCATCCGGGGAGCTGTTTTTT. Full variable domain (remainder filled in from reference TRBV7-2 and TRBJ2-2): GAGVSQSPSNKVTEKGKDVELRCDPISGHTALYWYRQSLGQGLEFLIYFQGNSAPDKSGLPSDRFSAERTGGSVSTLTIQRTQQEDSAVYLCASSLEVGASGELFFGEGSRLTVL.

This chain connects TRBV7-9 to TRBJ2-5; the D is unclear. In germline, CDR1 is SEHNR, CDR2 FQNEAQ (reference sequence). The CDR3 runs to 17 residues. Trimming shortened V by 0 bases and J by 1 base, and 15 bases separated the two germline ends. The CDR3: CASSLALNWAGQETQYF. CDR3 DNA sequence: TGTGCCAGCAGCTTAGCGCTAAACTGGGCAGGCCAAGAGACCCAGTACTTC.

V usage is TRBV3-1 (or the pseudogene TRBV3-2) and J usage is TRBJ1-5, with D maybe TRBD1 (6 bases). This CDR3 has 12 amino acids. V lost 5 bases and J lost 6, with 8 bases in between. Germline-derived CDR1 and CDR2 are LGHDT and YNNKEL (reference sequence). CDR3 bases: TGTGCCAGCAGCATCAGGGGTCAGCCCCAGCATTTT. It codes for CASSIRGQPQHF.

On this clone itself: This specimen includes other DNA sequences encoding the same CDR3. J is TRBJ2-7 and V is TRBV3-1 (or the pseudogene TRBV3-2); D is unclear. Trimming cost V 2 bases and J 4 bases, with 3 bases left between them. The CDR3 extends over 11 amino acids. Per the germline V gene, CDR1 is LGHDT and CDR2 is YNNKEL (reference sequence). The DNA for the CDR3 is TGTGCCAGCAGCCAAAGGTACGAGCAGTACTTC. The encoded protein is CASSQRYEQYF.

The chain combines TRBV27 with TRBJ2-7; possibly TRBD2 for D (5 bases). Germline V gene sequence: CDR1 MNHEY, CDR2 SMNVEV (reference sequence). V was shortened by 1 base and J by 0 bases, with 10 bases between the two germline ends. CDR3 length: 15 residues. This CDR3 reads CASSLLAGRSYEQYF. Here the CDR3 DNA reads TGTGCCAGCAGTTTATTGGCGGGTCGCTCCTACGAGCAGTACTTC.

The J gene is TRBJ2-7, the V gene TRBV5-4; D possibly corresponds to TRBD2 (6 bases). Trimming shortened V by 4 bases and J by 2 bases, and 16 bases separated the two germline ends. Germline CDR1 is SGHNT and CDR2 is YYREEE (reference sequence). This CDR3 region has 15 residues. The CDR3: CASSPFGGGAYEQYF. CDR3 DNA sequence: TGTGCCAGCAGCCCCTTCGGGGGAGGAGCCTACGAGCAGTACTTC.

This clone was picked up a small number of times. V and J are TRBV9 and TRBJ1-6; D unresolved. Trimming took 0 bases from V and 0 from J, leaving 7 bases between them. CDR1 and CDR2 from the germline V gene are SGDLS and YYNGEE. The CDR3 has 16 amino acids. CDR3 protein: CASSVGLSSYNSPLHF. Written as DNA, the CDR3 is TGTGCCAGCAGCGTAGGGCTCAGCTCCTATAATTCACCCCTCCACTTT.

This clone showed up just a few times. The J gene is TRBJ2-2, the V gene TRBV6-2 or TRBV6-3, with D possibly being TRBD1 (6 bases). Trimming removed 2 bases at V and 4 bases at J, with 11 bases between. Per germline, CDR1 MNHEY and CDR2 SVGEGT. The CDR3 length is 15 residues. CDR3: CASSYPTRGTGELFF. In DNA form, the CDR3 reads TGTGCCAGCAGTTACCCCACCAGGGGCACCGGGGAGCTGTTTTTT.

CDR3 loop: CASSQSFRTYEQYF. CDR3 DNA: TGTGCCAGCAGCCAATCATTCCGAACCTACGAGCAGTACTTC. The gene calls are TRBV3-1 (or the pseudogene TRBV3-2) and TRBJ2-7; D is uncertain. CDR1 is LGHDT and CDR2 is YNNKEL in the germline V gene (reference sequence). The CDR3 runs to 14 residues. With 2 bases removed from V and 2 bases from J, the gap between germline ends came to 10 bases.

V usage is TRBV3-1 (or the pseudogene TRBV3-2) and J usage is TRBJ2-1; D gene unclear. This CDR3 is built from 12 residues. Germline assignment: CDR1 LGHDT and CDR2 YNNKEL (reference sequence). Deletions cut 4 bases from V and 10 bases from J, with 11 bases between. CDR3 in amino acids: CASSLTDREQFF. CDR3 nucleotides: TGTGCCAGCAGCCTCACCGACCGGGAGCAGTTCTTC.

This rearrangement joins TRBV5-1 to TRBJ1-2; 8 nucleotides line up with TRBD1. The V and J ends lost 4 bases and 5 bases, in that order; junction bases with no gene match: 10. Germline V lookup: CDR1 SGHRS, CDR2 YFSETQ. CDR3 size: 15 residues. The CDR3 is CASSRGDRSEYGYTF. The CDR3 DNA follows: TGCGCCAGCAGCCGGGGGGACAGGTCGGAATATGGCTACACCTTC.

The V and J genes are TRBV6-5 and TRBJ1-2; 7 bases align to TRBD1. Germline assignment: CDR1 MNHEY and CDR2 SVGAGI. J was trimmed by 3 bases and V by 10 bases; bases with no gene match: 8. The length of the CDR3 is 13 residues. This chain's CDR3 is CATRGQTDYGYTF. The DNA for the CDR3 is TGTGCCACCAGGGGACAGACAGACTATGGCTACACCTTC.

The CDR3 coding sequence is TGTGCCAGCAGCCAAGATTACGGAGACGAGCAGTACTTC. It yields the protein CASSQDYGDEQYF. The rearrangement links TRBV3-1 (or the pseudogene TRBV3-2) to TRBJ2-7; D not resolved. With 0 bases removed from V and 5 bases from J, the gap between germline ends came to 8 bases. This CDR3 is 13 amino acids long. The germline V gene encodes CDR1 LGHDT and CDR2 YNNKEL (reference sequence).

The chain combines TRBV5-1 with TRBJ2-2; 9 bases are shared with TRBD1. The CDR3 has 16 amino acids. CDR1 is SGHRS and CDR2 is YFSETQ in the germline V gene. The junction had 7 bases not matched to a gene; V was cut back by 4 bases and J by 3 bases. Here the CDR3 DNA reads TGCGCCAGCAGCCCGTCACAGGGGGCATACACCGGGGAGCTGTTTTTT. Translated: CASSPSQGAYTGELFF.

The V gene is TRBV7-2, the J gene TRBJ1-3; D ambiguous. Germline lookup yields CDR1 SGHTA and CDR2 FQGNSA. This CDR3 comprises 15 residues. V lost 0 bases to trimming and J lost 4 bases, with 10 bases between them. The CDR3 is CASSLAMGRGNTIYF. The CDR3 DNA sequence: TGTGCCAGCAGCTTAGCGATGGGAAGGGGAAACACCATATATTTT.

The chain carries TRBV19 and TRBJ2-1; D is possibly TRBD2 (6 bases). The length of the CDR3 is 15 residues. V was clipped by 1 base and J by 4 bases, with 11 bases between them. Germline V lookup: CDR1 LNHDA, CDR2 SQIVND (reference sequence). The CDR3 nucleotides read TGTGCCAGTAGTATAGGTAGCGGAGAATACAATGAGCAGTTCTTC. Amino acids: CASSIGSGEYNEQFF.

This sequence joins TRBV6-5 and TRBJ2-3; D perhaps matches TRBD1 (5 bases). The CDR3 contains 15 residues. The ends were cut back, 2 bases at V and 1 base at J, with 10 bases in the middle. Germline V lookup: CDR1 MNHEY, CDR2 SVGAGI. The CDR3 region has the DNA TGTGCCAGCAGTTACAAAGGGGCCCGCACAGATACGCAGTATTTT. Translation gives CASSYKGARTDTQYF.

CDR3 DNA: TGTGCCAGCAGAGCAACCTATGGCTACACCTTC. Encoded protein: CASRATYGYTF. The chain combines TRBV2 with TRBJ1-2, with D unresolved. This CDR3 comprises 11 residues. Germline assignment: CDR1 SNHLY and CDR2 FYNNEI. Deletions cut 6 bases from V and 4 bases from J, with 6 bases between. The whole variable domain, remainder taken from reference TRBV2 and TRBJ1-2, is EPEVTQTPSHQVTQMGQEVILRCVPISNHLYFYWYRQILGQKVEFLVSFYNNEISEKSEIFDDQFSVERPDGSNFTLKIRSTKLEDSAMYFCASRATYGYTFGSGTRLTVV.

This sequence joins TRBV27 and TRBJ2-5; no reliable D call. Trimming left V 6 bases short and J 1 base short, with 24 bases between. Germline V gene data show CDR1 as MNHEY and CDR2 as SMNVEV (reference sequence). This CDR3 spans 18 amino acids. The CDR3 DNA reads TGTGCCAGCAGCCCTTTCCCCAAGAACTTTCTCCTCCAAGAGACCCAGTACTTC. It specifies CASSPFPKNFLLQETQYF.

The DNA for the CDR3 is TGTGCCAGCAGCCTTCCCGGGACTAGCGGGGTTAGCTCCTACGAGCAGTACTTC. Translated, it gives CASSLPGTSGVSSYEQYF. This rearrangement joins TRBV7-2 to TRBJ2-7, with 13 positions matching TRBD2. CDR1 is SGHTA, CDR2 FQGNSA, per germline. The V and J ends lost 5 bases and 0 bases, in that order; junction bases with no gene match: 10. The CDR3 spans 18 residues.

The chain has TRBV5-6 and TRBJ2-7, with D possibly TRBD1 on 6 matching bases. The CDR3 loop spans 13 amino acids. V lost 3 bases to trimming and J lost 2 bases, with 9 bases between them. Germline lookup yields CDR1 SGHDT and CDR2 YYEEEE. This CDR3 reads CASSSGTTYEQYF. The CDR3 DNA reads as TGTGCCAGCAGCTCCGGGACAACCTACGAGCAGTACTTC.

The CDR3, as DNA: TGCAGCGTTCAGGGAGCCTTCAATCAGCCCCAGCATTTT. Residues: CSVQGAFNQPQHF. The V and J genes are TRBV29-1 and TRBJ1-5, with D possibly matching TRBD1 (5 bases). Germline values: CDR1 SQVTM, CDR2 ANQGSEA. This CDR3 region has 13 residues. Trimming took off 5 bases at V and 3 bases at J, with 11 bases between the two ends.

This clone was counted between two and nine times. The chain has TRBV29-1 and TRBJ1-1; unclear D gene. The CDR3 has 16 amino acids. The germline V and J ends were trimmed by 1 base and 0 bases, with 15 bases remaining between them. The V gene's germline CDR1 is SQVTM and CDR2 ANQGSEA. The CDR3 loop reads CSVEGVSREVNTEAFF. The DNA of the CDR3 is TGCAGCGTTGAAGGGGTTAGTAGGGAGGTGAACACTGAAGCTTTCTTT. The full variable domain, its missing parts supplied by reference TRBV29-1 and TRBJ1-1, is SAVISQKPSRDICQRGTSLTIQCQVDSQVTMMFWYRQQPGQSLTLIATANQGSEATYESGFVIDKFPISRPNLTFSTLTVSNMSPEDSSIYLCSVEGVSREVNTEAFFGQGTRLTVV.

This clone showed up just once. DNA for the CDR3: TGTGCCAGCAGCGTAGGCGTAACGAACACCGGGGAGCTGTTTTTT. Protein product: CASSVGVTNTGELFF. The chain employs TRBV9 and TRBJ2-2; unclear D gene. This CDR3 comprises 15 residues. Looked up from germline, CDR1 is SGDLS and CDR2 is YYNGEE. Trimming took 0 bases from V and 0 from J, leaving 6 bases between them.

Of note for this clone: Mismatch with germline at one junction end may stem from a read error. The chain is built from TRBV24-1 and TRBJ1-5; D ambiguous. Per germline, CDR1 KGHDR and CDR2 SFDVKD. This CDR3 comprises 14 residues. The DNA of the CDR3 is TGTGCCACCAGTGATAGGACCCTTGATCACCCCCAGCATTTT. Translated, it gives CATSDRTLDHPQHF.